The 11 T cell receptor beta chains reported below all come from one sample, sequenced in a study of blood T cell repertoires in COVID-19. The protocol was immunoSEQ multiplex PCR, while the TCRdb copy is restricted to in-frame clones and leaves out a portion. Seen here are under 200,000 clones, 88% observed once, and the top ten hold roughly 5.6%. The sample comprised peripheral blood. These receptors all stem from a man aged 35 to 55 with active or convalescent COVID-19.

The gene calls are TRBV19 and TRBJ2-7, with D perhaps TRBD2 (6 bases). CDR1 is LNHDA, CDR2 SQIVND, per germline (reference sequence). This CDR3 contains 14 residues. V lost 6 bases and J lost 0, with 12 bases in between. CDR3 loop: CASSTTSLSYEQYF. In nucleotides, the CDR3 is TGTGCCAGTAGCACCACTAGCCTCTCCTACGAGCAGTACTTC.

This rearrangement joins TRBV19 to TRBJ2-7; unclear D gene. The V gene lost 0 bases and the J gene lost 4 bases, with 7 bases spanning the gap. The CDR3 contains 13 residues. Germline lookup yields CDR1 LNHDA and CDR2 SQIVND (reference sequence). The CDR3 sequence: CASSIDEEYEQYF. The DNA of the CDR3 is TGTGCCAGTAGTATAGATGAGGAATACGAGCAGTACTTC.

The chain links TRBV12-3 or TRBV12-4 to TRBJ1-1; 9 bases map to TRBD1. The length of the CDR3 is 13 residues. Trimming cost V 6 bases and J 7 bases; bases outside gene matches: 6. CDR3 loop: CASRPTGGYEAFF. The CDR3 DNA reads TGTGCCAGCAGACCCACAGGGGGCTATGAAGCTTTCTTT.

This chain uses TRBV5-1 with TRBJ1-3, with D perhaps matching TRBD1 (5 bases). The CDR3 spans 14 residues. Germline values: CDR1 SGHRS, CDR2 YFSETQ. V lost 4 bases and J lost 10, with 18 bases in between. CDR3 loop: CASSREGPRETIYF. The CDR3 DNA sequence: TGCGCCAGCAGCAGAGAGGGACCCCGGGAGACCATATATTTT.

The CDR3 spells CASSQRAGTYNEQFF. CDR3 nucleotide sequence: TGCGCCAGCAGCCAACGGGCCGGGACTTACAATGAGCAGTTCTTC. The chain couples TRBV4-3 to TRBJ2-1; D may be TRBD2 (6 bases). Germline V CDR1 and CDR2: LGHNA, YSLEER. With 2 bases removed from V and 4 bases from J, the gap between germline ends came to 12 bases. This CDR3 comprises 15 residues.

This clone has just one count. Additional DNA sequences in this sample encode the identical CDR3. This rearrangement joins TRBV19 to TRBJ1-3; D is unresolved. The V end lost 3 bases, the J end lost 4 bases, and 10 bases lay between the germline ends. The germline V gene has CDR1 LNHDA and CDR2 SQIVND (reference sequence). This CDR3 region has 14 residues. The CDR3 region has the DNA TGTGCCAGTAGTATTCGGGGTCCAGGAAACACCATATATTTT. Translating gives CASSIRGPGNTIYF. Full variable domain (missing parts from reference TRBV19 and TRBJ1-3): DGGITQSPKYLFRKEGQNVTLSCEQNLNHDAMYWYRQDPGQGLRLIYYSQIVNDFQKGDIAEGYSVSREKKESFPLTVTSAQKNPTAFYLCASSIRGPGNTIYFGEGSWLTVV.

The chain is built from TRBV19 and TRBJ1-1, with 7 bases fitting TRBD1. The CDR3 runs to 12 residues. Trimming removed 8 bases from V and 4 bases from J; junction bases left unmatched: 4. Germline-derived CDR1 and CDR2 are LNHDA and SQIVND (reference sequence). CDR3 in DNA: TGTGCCAGTCAGACAGGGTTCACTGAAGCTTTCTTT. Amino acids: CASQTGFTEAFF.

The chain couples TRBV24-1 to TRBJ2-2, with a tentative D call TRBD2 (6 bases). The CDR3 contains 16 residues. Looked up from germline, CDR1 is KGHDR and CDR2 is SFDVKD. V lost 4 bases, J lost 6 bases, and 17 bases lay in between. The CDR3 sequence is CATSDPRGESAGELFF. CDR3 nucleotide sequence: TGTGCCACCAGTGACCCCCGCGGGGAATCGGCCGGGGAGCTGTTTTTT.

This clone came up a few times. The CDR3 DNA follows: TGTGCCAGCAGCTTCCAAAATTCACCCCTCCACTTT. Encoded protein: CASSFQNSPLHF. The chain recombines TRBV7-2 with TRBJ1-6, with D unclear. V lost 3 bases and J 7 bases, leaving 4 bases between the germline ends. Per the germline V gene, CDR1 is SGHTA and CDR2 is FQGNSA. CDR3 length: 12 amino acids.

This chain uses TRBV24-1 with TRBJ2-5; 12 bases align to TRBD2. The junction had 11 bases not matched to a gene; V was cut back by 2 bases and J by 5 bases. The CDR3 has 18 amino acids. CDR1 and CDR2 (germline): KGHDR, SFDVKD. CDR3 bases: TGTGCCACCAGTGATTCCAAGGAGGCTAGCGGGAGGGCGGAGACCCAGTACTTC. Translating gives CATSDSKEASGRAETQYF.

The chain recombines TRBV28 with TRBJ2-7; 11 bases are shared with TRBD2. The germline gives CDR1 MDHEN, CDR2 SYDVKM. CDR3 length: 15 residues. V shed 2 bases, J shed 2 bases, and the junction held 2 bases outside the gene matches. The CDR3 DNA follows: TGTGCCAGCAGTTTAGAACTAGCGGGAGCCTACGAGCAGTACTTC. As protein: CASSLELAGAYEQYF.